This T cell receptor beta chain was identified during a study of control samples from healthy donors and cancer patients. Some clones are missing from TCRdb's copy, which holds only in-frame ones; the method was immunoSEQ multiplex PCR. Counted here are some 70,000 clones, 83% occurring once; the ten biggest clones make up less than 20%. V lost 3 bases to trimming and J lost 7 bases; unmatched junction nucleotides: 7. Germline V gene data show CDR1 as SEHNR and CDR2 as FQNEAQ (reference sequence). The CDR3 totals 16 residues. Sequenced sample: blood. The chain joins TRBV7-9 to TRBJ2-2, with 11 bases lining up with TRBD2. The origin of this receptor is a man aged 55-75 years in good health. The CDR3 loop reads CASSLDSGRAGGELFF. CDR3 in DNA: TGTGCCAGCAGCTTGGATAGCGGGAGGGCAGGCGGGGAGCTGTTTTTT.